These 20 T cell receptor beta chains originate from one sample sequenced in a study of blood T cell repertoires in COVID-19. The protocol was immunoSEQ multiplex PCR, while the TCRdb copy is restricted to in-frame clones and leaves out a portion. This table holds more than 70,000 clones, 70% to 90% found once. What was sequenced was peripheral blood. These receptors came from a woman older than 75 with acute or convalescent COVID-19.

There are a few counts of this clone. V and J are TRBV2 and TRBJ1-3, with 10 nucleotides matching TRBD1. Germline values: CDR1 SNHLY, CDR2 FYNNEI. The CDR3 covers 16 residues. With V trimmed by 7 bases and J by 4 bases, 10 bases remained unmatched. This CDR3 is CASTGSRTGGGNTIYF. The DNA for the CDR3 is TGTGCCAGCACTGGATCCCGGACAGGGGGAGGAAACACCATATATTTT.

V usage is TRBV7-8 and J usage is TRBJ2-5, with 11 positions matching TRBD2. The CDR3 runs to 15 residues. The V gene's germline CDR1 is SGHVS and CDR2 FQNEAQ. The V gene end was trimmed by 0 bases and the J gene end by 14 bases; junction bases not matched to a gene: 11. This CDR3 reads CASSLAPGLAVTPYF. Written as DNA, the CDR3 is TGTGCCAGCAGCTTAGCGCCGGGACTAGCGGTGACGCCCTACTTC.

In its sample, this clone was seen once. The genes are TRBV19 and TRBJ1-2; weak D call: TRBD1 (5 bases). The CDR3 extends over 18 amino acids. Germline V gives CDR1 LNHDA, CDR2 SQIVND (reference sequence). V lost 7 bases and J 0 bases, leaving 24 bases between the germline ends. The DNA for the CDR3 is TGTGCCAGTACTCTCGACAGCACTACGCGTGGCGCTAACTATGGCTACACCTTC. Its protein product is CASTLDSTTRGANYGYTF.

The rearrangement joins TRBV11-2 to TRBJ1-3; D gene uncertain. V gave up 6 bases and J gave up 0 bases, with 9 bases separating them. CDR3 size: 14 residues. Per germline, CDR1 SGHAT and CDR2 FQNNGV. The chain's CDR3 is CASRPVASGNTIYF. The CDR3 DNA reads as TGTGCCAGCAGGCCGGTAGCCTCTGGAAACACCATATATTTT.

This chain joins TRBV28 and TRBJ2-4, with 8 bases aligning to TRBD2. Trimming took 4 bases from V and 8 from J; bases not matched to a gene: 10. CDR3 size: 15 residues. Germline lookup yields CDR1 MDHEN and CDR2 SYDVKM. The CDR3 sequence is CASSSGGGRTDIQYF. The CDR3 nucleotides are TGTGCCAGCAGTTCCGGGGGGGGTAGAACGGACATTCAGTACTTC.

This rearrangement joins TRBV2 to TRBJ1-5; TRBD1 aligns across 11 bases. V trimming: 6 bases; J trimming: 4 bases; junction bases outside the gene matches: 5. Germline lookup yields CDR1 SNHLY and CDR2 FYNNEI. This CDR3 spans 15 amino acids. The DNA of the CDR3 is TGTGCCAGCAGGCCGGGACAGGGGGGAAATCAGCCCCAGCATTTT. This gives the protein CASRPGQGGNQPQHF.

With respect to this clone: One end of the junction varies from germline; a read error may be responsible. CDR3 nucleotides: TGTGCTAGCAGCCCCGGGACAGGGGAGGCCGGGGAGCTGTTTTTT. This codes for CASSPGTGEAGELFF. V usage is TRBV7-7 and J usage is TRBJ2-2; 10 positions agree with TRBD1. The length of the CDR3 is 15 residues. Germline lookup yields CDR1 SSHAT and CDR2 FNYEAQ (reference sequence).

The chain recombines TRBV21-1 with TRBJ2-2; the D call of TRBD1 is as the table states it, not checked on the DNA. TRBV21-1 is classified as a pseudogene. The CDR3 extends over 16 amino acids. DNA of the CDR3: TGTGCCAGCCTTACAGGGGGGACAGGGGACACCGGGGAGCTGTTTTTT. Translation gives CASLTGGTGDTGELFF.

CDR3 in DNA: TGCGCCAGCAGCCAGGCCCCCTTTGGCGGGGAGCGCTCCTACGAGCAGTACTTC. Residues: CASSQAPFGGERSYEQYF. The V call is TRBV4-1, the J call TRBJ2-7; tentative D call: TRBD2 (6 bases). This CDR3 is built from 18 residues. The V and J ends lost 3 bases and 0 bases respectively, with 21 bases between them. Germline loops: CDR1 MGHRA, CDR2 YSYEKL.

The chain uses TRBV11-1 and TRBJ1-3, with a weak D call TRBD1 (5 bases). The CDR3 has 14 amino acids. Germline V gene lookup returns CDR1 SGHAT and CDR2 FQDESV (reference sequence). The V and J ends lost 5 bases and 5 bases respectively, with 13 bases between them. The CDR3 bases are TGTGCCAGCAGCAATCCGGGACTTAGAAACACCATATATTTT. Translated: CASSNPGLRNTIYF.

As DNA, the CDR3 is TGTGCCAGCAGCTTAGATGACAGGGCTTATGGCTACACCTTC. This translates into CASSLDDRAYGYTF. The chain is built from TRBV5-6 and TRBJ1-2, with 7 nucleotides matching TRBD1. The CDR3 contains 14 residues. Germline V gives CDR1 SGHDT, CDR2 YYEEEE. V was pared by 2 bases and J by 5 bases, with 6 bases of the junction left unmatched.

V and J are TRBV24-1 and TRBJ2-6, with unresolved D. Germline V lookup: CDR1 KGHDR, CDR2 SFDVKD. The CDR3 consists of 16 residues. Trimming left V 4 bases short and J 0 bases short, with 9 bases between. The CDR3 nucleotides are TGTGCCACCAGTGACACCCGGGTCTCTGGGGCCAACGTCCTGACTTTC. The encoded protein is CATSDTRVSGANVLTF.

The table lists this clone with a count of one. The rearrangement joins TRBV29-1 to TRBJ1-3; 9 nucleotides line up with TRBD1. CDR3 size: 14 residues. Germline values: CDR1 SQVTM, CDR2 ANQGSEA. V lost 6 bases to trimming and J lost 3 bases; unmatched junction nucleotides: 6. The chain's CDR3 is CSVGQGTSGNTIYF. As DNA, the CDR3 is TGCAGCGTAGGACAGGGGACGAGTGGAAACACCATATATTTT.

This rearrangement joins TRBV10-3 to TRBJ2-6; maybe TRBD2 (5 bases). Germline assignment: CDR1 ENHRY and CDR2 SYGVKD. The CDR3 runs to 15 residues. V was trimmed by 11 bases and J by 0 bases, leaving 14 bases between them. The CDR3 region is CAASRRASGANVLTF. The CDR3 DNA sequence: TGTGCCGCCAGTCGGCGGGCCTCTGGGGCCAACGTCCTGACTTTC.

The V and J genes are TRBV19 and TRBJ1-1, with D tentatively TRBD1 (6 bases). Trimming took 1 base from V and 10 from J, leaving 16 bases between them. CDR3 length: 14 residues. Germline CDR1 and CDR2: LNHDA and SQIVND (reference sequence). DNA for the CDR3: TGTGCCAGTAGTATAGGTCCGAGGGGGTCGAGAGCTTTCTTT. As protein: CASSIGPRGSRAFF.

The chain has TRBV5-6 and TRBJ1-1, with D possibly being TRBD1 (5 bases). CDR3 size: 14 residues. The germline V and J ends were trimmed by 0 bases and 5 bases, with 11 bases remaining between them. CDR1 SGHDT and CDR2 YYEEEE come from the germline V gene. The CDR3 here is CASSLGQGWTEAFF. Here the CDR3 DNA reads TGTGCCAGCAGCTTGGGGCAGGGATGGACTGAAGCTTTCTTT.

This clone turned up a few times. The chain uses TRBV6-5 and TRBJ1-5, with TRBD1 matching 7 bases. Unmatched junction bases numbered 6, after V lost 5 bases and J lost 2 bases. The CDR3 has 15 residues. Per the germline V gene, CDR1 is MNHEY and CDR2 is SVGAGI. The CDR3 is CASSKYRGGNQPQHF. The CDR3 DNA reads as TGTGCCAGCAGTAAATACAGGGGTGGCAATCAGCCCCAGCATTTT.

The rearrangement joins TRBV6-2 or TRBV6-3 to TRBJ1-5, with a weak D call TRBD1 (6 bases). Trimming took off 6 bases at V and 4 bases at J, with 16 bases between the two ends. Germline V gives CDR1 MNHEY, CDR2 SVGEGT. The CDR3 has 15 residues. The CDR3 DNA follows: TGTGCCAGCAGCTCTTACCGGGACACAAATCAGCCCCAGCATTTT. Its translation: CASSSYRDTNQPQHF.

This clone was counted a few times. The chain uses TRBV7-2 and TRBJ1-5; 7 bases match TRBD1. After removal of 2 bases from V and 9 bases from J, the junction contained 10 bases not matched to a gene. This CDR3 comprises 15 residues. Germline CDR1 is SGHTA and CDR2 is FQGNSA. Written as DNA, the CDR3 is TGTGCCAGCAGCTTAAGAGGGGGCCCCGAGCGGCCCCAGCATTTT. This encodes CASSLRGGPERPQHF. The complete variable domain, with remaining parts taken from reference TRBV7-2 and TRBJ1-5, reads GAGVSQSPSNKVTEKGKDVELRCDPISGHTALYWYRQSLGQGLEFLIYFQGNSAPDKSGLPSDRFSAERTGGSVSTLTIQRTQQEDSAVYLCASSLRGGPERPQHFGDGTRLSIL.

J is TRBJ2-7 and V is TRBV6-1; D unresolved. Germline CDR1 and CDR2: MNHNS and SASEGT. This CDR3 is 15 amino acids long. Trimming removed 0 bases from V and 0 bases from J, with 9 bases in between. CDR3 sequence: CASSEAQVPSYEQYF. The CDR3 bases are TGTGCCAGCAGTGAAGCCCAGGTCCCCTCCTACGAGCAGTACTTC.